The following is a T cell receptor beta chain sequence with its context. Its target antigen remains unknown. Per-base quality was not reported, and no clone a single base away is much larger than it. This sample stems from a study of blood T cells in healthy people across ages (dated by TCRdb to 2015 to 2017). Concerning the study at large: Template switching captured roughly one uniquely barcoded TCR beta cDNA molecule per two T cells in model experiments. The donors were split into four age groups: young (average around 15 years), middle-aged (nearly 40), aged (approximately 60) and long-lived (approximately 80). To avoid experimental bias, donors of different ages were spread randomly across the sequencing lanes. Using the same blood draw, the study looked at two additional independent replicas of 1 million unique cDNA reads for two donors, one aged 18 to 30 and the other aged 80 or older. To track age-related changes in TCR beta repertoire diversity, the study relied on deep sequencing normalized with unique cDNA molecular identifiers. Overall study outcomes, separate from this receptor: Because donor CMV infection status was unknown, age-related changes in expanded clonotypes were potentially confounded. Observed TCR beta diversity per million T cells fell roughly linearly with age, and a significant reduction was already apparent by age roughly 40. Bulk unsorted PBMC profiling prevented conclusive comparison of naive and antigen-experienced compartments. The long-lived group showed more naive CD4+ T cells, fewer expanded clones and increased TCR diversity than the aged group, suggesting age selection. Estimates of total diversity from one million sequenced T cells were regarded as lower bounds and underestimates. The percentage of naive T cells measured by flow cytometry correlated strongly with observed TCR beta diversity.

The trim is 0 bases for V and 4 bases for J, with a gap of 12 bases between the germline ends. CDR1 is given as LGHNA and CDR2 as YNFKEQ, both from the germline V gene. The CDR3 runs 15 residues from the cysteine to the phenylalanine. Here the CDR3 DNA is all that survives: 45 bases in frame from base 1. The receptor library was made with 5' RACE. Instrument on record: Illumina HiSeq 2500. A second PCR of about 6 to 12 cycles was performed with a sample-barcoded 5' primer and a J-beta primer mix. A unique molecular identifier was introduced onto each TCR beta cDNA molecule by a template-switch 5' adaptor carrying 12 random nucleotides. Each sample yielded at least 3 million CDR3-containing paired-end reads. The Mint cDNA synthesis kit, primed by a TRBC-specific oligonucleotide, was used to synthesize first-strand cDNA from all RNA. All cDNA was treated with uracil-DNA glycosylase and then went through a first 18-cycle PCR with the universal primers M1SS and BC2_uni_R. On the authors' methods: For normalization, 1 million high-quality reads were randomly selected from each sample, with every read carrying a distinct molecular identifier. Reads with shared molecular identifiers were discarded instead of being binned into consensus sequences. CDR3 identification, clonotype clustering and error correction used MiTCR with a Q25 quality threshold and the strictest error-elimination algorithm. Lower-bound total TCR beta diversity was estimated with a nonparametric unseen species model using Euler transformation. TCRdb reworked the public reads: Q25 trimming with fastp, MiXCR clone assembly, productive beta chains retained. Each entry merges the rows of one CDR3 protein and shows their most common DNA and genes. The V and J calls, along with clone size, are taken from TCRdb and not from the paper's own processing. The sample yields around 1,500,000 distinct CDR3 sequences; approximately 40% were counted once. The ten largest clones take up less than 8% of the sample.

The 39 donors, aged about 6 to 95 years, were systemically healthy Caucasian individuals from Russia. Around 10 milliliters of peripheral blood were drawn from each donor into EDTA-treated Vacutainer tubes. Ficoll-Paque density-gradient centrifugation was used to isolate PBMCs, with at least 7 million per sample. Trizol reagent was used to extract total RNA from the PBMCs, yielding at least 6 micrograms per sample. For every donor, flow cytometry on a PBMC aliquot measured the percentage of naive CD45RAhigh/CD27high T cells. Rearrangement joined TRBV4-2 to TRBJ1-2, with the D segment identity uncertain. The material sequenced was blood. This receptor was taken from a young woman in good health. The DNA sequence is TGTGCCAGCAGCCAAGATCGCGGTGGGAGCTATGGCTACACCTTC. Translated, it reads CASSQDRGGSYGYTF.